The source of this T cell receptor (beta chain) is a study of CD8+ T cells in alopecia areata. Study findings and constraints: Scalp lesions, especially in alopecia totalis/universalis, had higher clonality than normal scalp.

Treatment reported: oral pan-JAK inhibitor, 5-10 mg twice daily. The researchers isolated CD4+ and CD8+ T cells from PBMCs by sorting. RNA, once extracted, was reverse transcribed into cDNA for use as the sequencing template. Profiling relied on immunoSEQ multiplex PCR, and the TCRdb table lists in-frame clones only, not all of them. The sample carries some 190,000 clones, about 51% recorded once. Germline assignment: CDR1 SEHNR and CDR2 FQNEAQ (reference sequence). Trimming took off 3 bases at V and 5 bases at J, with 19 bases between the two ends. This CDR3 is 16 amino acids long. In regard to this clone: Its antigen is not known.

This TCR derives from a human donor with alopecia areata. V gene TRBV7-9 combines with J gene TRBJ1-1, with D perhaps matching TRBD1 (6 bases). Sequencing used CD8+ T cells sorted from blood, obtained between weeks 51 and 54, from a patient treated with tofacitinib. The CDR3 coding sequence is TGTGCCAGCAGCTTCAATCCGGGACAATTGACTACTGAAGCTTTCTTT. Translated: CASSFNPGQLTTEAFF.